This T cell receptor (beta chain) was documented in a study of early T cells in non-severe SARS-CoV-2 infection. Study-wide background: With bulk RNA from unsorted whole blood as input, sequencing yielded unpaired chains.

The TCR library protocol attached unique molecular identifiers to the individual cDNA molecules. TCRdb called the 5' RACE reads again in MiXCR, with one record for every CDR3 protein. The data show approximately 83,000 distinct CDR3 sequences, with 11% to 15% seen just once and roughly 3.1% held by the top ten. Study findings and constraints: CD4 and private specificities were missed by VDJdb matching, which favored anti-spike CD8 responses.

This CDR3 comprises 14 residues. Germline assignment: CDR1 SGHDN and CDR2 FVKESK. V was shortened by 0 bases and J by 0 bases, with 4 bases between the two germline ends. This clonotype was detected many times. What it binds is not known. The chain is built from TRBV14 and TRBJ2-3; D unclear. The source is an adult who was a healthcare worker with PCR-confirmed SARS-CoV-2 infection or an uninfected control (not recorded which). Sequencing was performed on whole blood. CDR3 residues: CASSQEFSTDTQYF. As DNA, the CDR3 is TGTGCCAGCAGCCAAGAATTCAGCACAGATACGCAGTATTTT.